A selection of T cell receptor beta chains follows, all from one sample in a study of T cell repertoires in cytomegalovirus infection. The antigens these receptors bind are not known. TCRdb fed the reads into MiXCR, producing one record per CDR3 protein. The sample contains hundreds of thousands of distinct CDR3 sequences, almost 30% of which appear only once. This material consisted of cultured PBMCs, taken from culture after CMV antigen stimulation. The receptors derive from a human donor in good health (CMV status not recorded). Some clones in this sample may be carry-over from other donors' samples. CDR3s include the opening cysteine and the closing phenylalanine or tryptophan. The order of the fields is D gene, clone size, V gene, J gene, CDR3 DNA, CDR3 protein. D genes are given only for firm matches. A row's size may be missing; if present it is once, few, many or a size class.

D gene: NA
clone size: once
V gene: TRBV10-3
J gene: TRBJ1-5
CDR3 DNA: TGTGCCATCAGCTCAGAAGGAAGACAGCCCCAGCATTTT
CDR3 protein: CAISSEGRQPQHF

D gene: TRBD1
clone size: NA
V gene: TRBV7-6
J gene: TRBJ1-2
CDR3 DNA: TGTGCCAGCAGTCAGGGGGTAGTCAGCTATGGCTACACCTTC
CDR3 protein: CASSQGVVSYGYTF

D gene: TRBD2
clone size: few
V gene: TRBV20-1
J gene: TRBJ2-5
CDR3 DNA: TGCAGTGCAGAGTGGGAGGGGCAAGAGACCCAGTACTTC
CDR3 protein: CSAEWEGQETQYF

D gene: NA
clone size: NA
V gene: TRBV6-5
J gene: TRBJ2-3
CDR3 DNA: TGTGCCAGCGGTCAGGGAAAGGGCACAGATACGCAGTATTTT
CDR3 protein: CASGQGKGTDTQYF

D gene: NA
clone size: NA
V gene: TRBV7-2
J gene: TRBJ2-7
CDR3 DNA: TGTGCCAGCAGCTTAGCGGGGCGAGGGAATCGGTACGAGCAGTACTTC
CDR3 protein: CASSLAGRGNRYEQYF

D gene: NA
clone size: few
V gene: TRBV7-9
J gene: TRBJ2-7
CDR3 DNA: TGTGCCAGCAGCCAGGTTCTTCGGGAGCAGTACTTC
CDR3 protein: CASSQVLREQYF

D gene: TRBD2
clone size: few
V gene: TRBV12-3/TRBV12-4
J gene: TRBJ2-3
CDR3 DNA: TGTGCCAGCACCCCCGCTAGCGGCCGTAGCACAGATACGCAGTATTTT
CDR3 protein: CASTPASGRSTDTQYF

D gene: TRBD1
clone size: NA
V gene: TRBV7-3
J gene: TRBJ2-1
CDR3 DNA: TGTGCCAGCAGCTCAAAGACAGGGTACAATGAGCAGTTCTTC
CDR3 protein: CASSSKTGYNEQFF

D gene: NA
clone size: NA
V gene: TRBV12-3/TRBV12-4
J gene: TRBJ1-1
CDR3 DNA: TGTGCCAGCGCCAGAACTGAAGCTTTCTTT
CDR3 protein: CASARTEAFF

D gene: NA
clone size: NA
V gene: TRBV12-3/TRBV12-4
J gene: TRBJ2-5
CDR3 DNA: TGTGCCAGCAGTCCCCCCCTCCGGGAGACCCAGTACTTC
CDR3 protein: CASSPPLRETQYF

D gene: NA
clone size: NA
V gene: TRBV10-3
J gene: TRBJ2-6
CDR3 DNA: TGTGCCATCAGGGAGGACTCTGGGGCCAACGTCCTGACTTTC
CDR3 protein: CAIREDSGANVLTF

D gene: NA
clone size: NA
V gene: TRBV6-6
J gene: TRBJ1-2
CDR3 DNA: TGTGCCAGCAGTTACGAAGGGATTGGCTACACCTTC
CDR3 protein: CASSYEGIGYTF

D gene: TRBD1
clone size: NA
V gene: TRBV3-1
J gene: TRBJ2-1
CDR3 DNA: TGTGCCAGCAGCCAAGCCGGGACAGTTTCTTACAATGAGCAGTTCTTC
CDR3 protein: CASSQAGTVSYNEQFF

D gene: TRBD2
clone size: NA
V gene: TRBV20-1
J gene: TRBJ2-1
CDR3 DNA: TGCCAAATACCCGGGACTAGCGGGTTGCGGGGTGAGCAGTTCTTC
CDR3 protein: CQIPGTSGLRGEQFF

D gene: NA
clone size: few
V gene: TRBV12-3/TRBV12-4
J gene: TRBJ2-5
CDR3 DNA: TGTGCCAGCAGTTTAGCACAGCAAGAGACCCAGTACTTC
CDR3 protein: CASSLAQQETQYF

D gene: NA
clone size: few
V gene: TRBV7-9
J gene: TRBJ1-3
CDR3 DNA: TGTGCCAGCCCTTCGTCGGACAGCTCTGGAAACACCATATATTTT
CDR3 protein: CASPSSDSSGNTIYF

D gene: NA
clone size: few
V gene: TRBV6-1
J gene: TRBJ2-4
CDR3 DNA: TGTGCCAGCAGTGAAAAGGGCACTTTCGTAGCCAAAAACATTCAGTACTTC
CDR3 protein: CASSEKGTFVAKNIQYF

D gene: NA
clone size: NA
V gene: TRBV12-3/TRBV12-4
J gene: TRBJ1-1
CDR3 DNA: TGTGCCAGCAGCGAAGGACGGGAAGCTTTCTTT
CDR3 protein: CASSEGREAFF

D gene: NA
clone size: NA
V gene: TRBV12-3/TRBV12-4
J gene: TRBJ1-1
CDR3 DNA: TGTGCCAGCAGGCAAAATACGAACACTGAAGCTTTCTTT
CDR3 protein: CASRQNTNTEAFF

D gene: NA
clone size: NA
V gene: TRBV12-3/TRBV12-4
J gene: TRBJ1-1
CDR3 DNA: TGTGCCAGCAGCCTAACGATCGCTGGGGGCCGGTCTGAAGCTTTCTTT
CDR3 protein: CASSLTIAGGRSEAFF

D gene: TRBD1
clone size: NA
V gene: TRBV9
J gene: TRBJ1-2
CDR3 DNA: TGTGCCATCAGCCCAGGACAGGGGAGGGTCTATGGCTACACCTTC
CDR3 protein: CAISPGQGRVYGYTF

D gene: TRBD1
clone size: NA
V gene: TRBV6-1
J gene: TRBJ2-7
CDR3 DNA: TGTGCCAGCAGTTACAGCCGGACAGGGTTCTCCGAGCAGTACTTC
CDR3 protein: CASSYSRTGFSEQYF

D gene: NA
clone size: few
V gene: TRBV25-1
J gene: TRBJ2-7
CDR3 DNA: TGTGCCAGCAGCGCAGGGGTGAGGGCGGAGCAGTACTTC
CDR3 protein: CASSAGVRAEQYF

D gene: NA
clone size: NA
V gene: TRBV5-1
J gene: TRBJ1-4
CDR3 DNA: TGCGCCAGCAGCTTAAACCCGGGACGCGATGAAAAACTGTTTTTT
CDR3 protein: CASSLNPGRDEKLFF

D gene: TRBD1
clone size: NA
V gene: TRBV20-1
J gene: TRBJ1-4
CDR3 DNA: TGCAGCGCCCGGGACAGGGGAGGGACTAATGAAAAACTGTTTTTT
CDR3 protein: CSARDRGGTNEKLFF

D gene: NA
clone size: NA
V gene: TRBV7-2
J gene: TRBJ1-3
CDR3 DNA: TGTGCCAGCAGCTTACGGACTCCTGGAAACACCATATATTTT
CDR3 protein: CASSLRTPGNTIYF

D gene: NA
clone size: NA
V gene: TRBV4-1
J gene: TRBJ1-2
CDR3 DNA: TGCGCCAGCAGCCGTCTCGAGGGTAATGGCTACACCTTC
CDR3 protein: CASSRLEGNGYTF

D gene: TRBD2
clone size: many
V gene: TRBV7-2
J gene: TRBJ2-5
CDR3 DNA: TGTGCCAGCAGGAGTCACCCCTTGCGGGAGGGATATGAGACCCAGTACTTC
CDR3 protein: CASRSHPLREGYETQYF

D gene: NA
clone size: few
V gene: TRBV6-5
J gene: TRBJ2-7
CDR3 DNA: TGTGCCAGCAGGGGCGGGGCGATATCCTCCTACGAGCAGTACTTC
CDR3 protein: CASRGGAISSYEQYF

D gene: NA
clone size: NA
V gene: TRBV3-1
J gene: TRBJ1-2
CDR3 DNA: TGTGCCAGCAGCCTCAGCCCCGCTACGAGGTATGGCTACACCTTC
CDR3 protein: CASSLSPATRYGYTF

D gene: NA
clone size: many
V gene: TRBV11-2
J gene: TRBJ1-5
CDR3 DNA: TGTGCCAGCAGCTTAGATTTGGGTGGCGGTCAGCCCCAGCATTTT
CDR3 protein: CASSLDLGGGQPQHF

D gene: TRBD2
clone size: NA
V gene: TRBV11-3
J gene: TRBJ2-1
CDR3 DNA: TGTGCCAGCAGCCCCAGGACTAGCGGGGGCCTCTACAATGAGCAGTTCTTC
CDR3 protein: CASSPRTSGGLYNEQFF